The next 24 T cell receptor beta chains were all read from a single sample in a study of blood T cells in healthy people across ages. A second about 7 to 12 cycle PCR used barcoded and J-beta primers. TCRdb itself ran the 5' RACE reads through MiXCR, one entry per CDR3 protein. The table lists some 1.7 million distinct CDR3 sequences, 28% of them singletons, with 7.7% in the top ten. The material sequenced was blood. These receptors were taken from a woman in her 30s in good health.

This chain connects TRBV18 to TRBJ2-5; D is ambiguous. Germline-derived CDR1 and CDR2 are KGHSH and LQKENI. The CDR3 has 13 amino acids. V was cut by 3 bases and J by 7 bases, with 12 bases left in between. CDR3 sequence: CASSPNSPGTQYF. The CDR3 DNA reads TGTGCCAGCTCACCGAACAGTCCGGGGACCCAGTACTTC.

The gene calls are TRBV18 and TRBJ2-1, with 7 bases matching TRBD1. The J segment lost 9 bases and the V segment lost 1 base, leaving 6 bases of the junction unmatched. CDR3 size: 14 residues. The V gene's germline CDR1 is KGHSH and CDR2 LQKENI. This CDR3 reads CASSPQGAQTEQFF. The DNA of the CDR3 is TGTGCCAGCTCACCACAGGGGGCGCAAACTGAGCAGTTCTTC. The full variable domain, its missing parts supplied by reference TRBV18 and TRBJ2-1, is NAGVMQNPRHLVRRRGQEARLRCSPMKGHSHVYWYRQLPEEGLKFMVYLQKENIIDESGMPKERFSAEFPKEGPSILRIQQVVRGDSAAYFCASSPQGAQTEQFFGPGTRLTVL.

This clonotype was picked up a small number of times. The gene calls are TRBV27 and TRBJ2-1, with D perhaps TRBD2 (6 bases). This CDR3 is built from 13 residues. The V gene lost 2 bases and the J gene lost 8 bases, with 10 bases spanning the gap. Germline-derived CDR1 and CDR2 are MNHEY and SMNVEV (reference sequence). This CDR3 reads CASSLTGVDEQFF. CDR3 DNA sequence: TGTGCCAGCAGTTTAACGGGGGTTGATGAGCAGTTCTTC.

This clonotype has ten or more counts. The chain carries TRBV27 and TRBJ2-7, with 7 bases fitting TRBD1. CDR1 MNHEY and CDR2 SMNVEV come from the germline V gene (reference sequence). Trimming removed 6 bases from V and 2 bases from J; junction bases left unmatched: 16. The CDR3 runs 17 residues. CDR3 nucleotides: TGTGCCAGCAGAAAAACCGGGACAGCCCCGCTACCCTACGAGCAGTACTTC. Translated, it gives CASRKTGTAPLPYEQYF.

The table lists this clonotype with a few counts. J is TRBJ1-4 and V is TRBV5-1, with unresolved D. The CDR3 loop spans 16 amino acids. The germline gives CDR1 SGHRS, CDR2 YFSETQ. V lost 0 bases to trimming and J lost 0 bases, with 9 bases between them. The CDR3 nucleotides are TGCGCCAGCAGCTTGGCCCCCGTTGCAACTAATGAAAAACTGTTTTTT. It translates to CASSLAPVATNEKLFF.

In the case of this clonotype: A much larger clone sits a single nucleotide away, making a read error possible. The chain carries TRBV5-1 and TRBJ2-3, with 10 bases that match TRBD2. Per the germline V gene, CDR1 is SGHRS and CDR2 is YFSETQ. The CDR3 is made up of 16 amino acids. The CDR3 loop reads CTSSPGLAVSTDTQYF. CDR3 bases: TGCACCAGCAGCCCCGGACTAGCGGTTAGCACAGATACGCAGTATTTT. Full variable domain (outside the CDR3, taken from reference TRBV5-1 and TRBJ2-3): KAGVTQTPRYLIKTRGQQVTLSCSPISGHRSVSWYQQTPGQGLQFLFEYFSETQRNKGNFPGRFSGRQFSNSRSEMNVSTLELGDSALYLCTSSPGLAVSTDTQYFGPGTRLTVL.

The gene calls are TRBV20-1 and TRBJ2-5, with 9 bases fitting TRBD2. The CDR3 is 15 residues long. Trimming cost V 5 bases and J 5 bases; bases outside gene matches: 12. The germline gives CDR1 DFQATT, CDR2 SNEGSKA (reference sequence). The CDR3 DNA reads TGCAGTGCTCCCCCCCCTAGCGGGATCCAGGAGACCCAGTACTTC. It yields the protein CSAPPPSGIQETQYF.

This clonotype appeared a single time. A junction end diverges from the germline sequence, so it may reflect a read error. The gene calls are TRBV7-2 and TRBJ1-5; D call uncertain. Per germline, CDR1 SGHTA and CDR2 FQGNSA. This CDR3 contains 13 residues. The CDR3 nucleotides are TGTGCCAGCAACTTAGAAGGTAATCAGCCCCAGCATTTT. It is translated as CASNLEGNQPQHF.

The table lists this clonotype with a few counts. The chain is built from TRBV10-3 and TRBJ1-1; 12 bases align to TRBD1. CDR1 and CDR2 (germline): ENHRY, SYGVKD. This CDR3 spans 16 amino acids. V was clipped by 8 bases and J by 6 bases; unmatched bases: 13. CDR3 loop: CAISHRDRGLRAEAFF. CDR3 sequence (DNA): TGTGCCATCTCGCACCGGGACAGGGGGCTCAGGGCTGAAGCTTTCTTT.

The table lists this clonotype with a few counts. The chain links TRBV28 to TRBJ2-1, with D perhaps TRBD2 (5 bases). The CDR3 is 15 residues long. Trimming removed 1 base at V and 12 bases at J, with 19 bases between. The germline gives CDR1 MDHEN, CDR2 SYDVKM. The chain's CDR3 is CASSLFLPVEGLQFF. CDR3 nucleotides: TGTGCCAGCAGTTTATTTCTACCGGTCGAGGGCCTGCAGTTCTTC.

This clonotype was seen a few times. This chain connects TRBV10-3 to TRBJ1-4, with D possibly TRBD1 on 5 matching bases. This CDR3 is 13 amino acids long. V was pared by 2 bases and J by 8 bases, with 9 bases between. The germline CDR1 and CDR2 sequences are ENHRY and SYGVKD. CDR3 sequence (DNA): TGTGCCATCAGTGAGAGCGACAGAGAAAAACTGTTTTTT. Encoded protein: CAISESDREKLFF.

This clonotype was found a few times. The chain uses TRBV7-2 and TRBJ1-1; maybe TRBD1 (6 bases). CDR3 length: 16 residues. Germline V CDR1 and CDR2: SGHTA, FQGNSA. V was shortened by 4 bases and J by 0 bases, with 15 bases between the two germline ends. The CDR3 DNA follows: TGTGCCAGCAGCTCCAACACGGGACAAGTGAACACTGAAGCTTTCTTT. It translates to CASSSNTGQVNTEAFF.

A note on this clonotype: One junction end does not reproduce the germline sequence, and a read error may be involved. The V call is TRBV7-2, the J call TRBJ2-1; D perhaps matches TRBD2 (7 bases). This CDR3 region has 16 residues. Germline V gene data show CDR1 as SGHTA and CDR2 as FQGNSA. CDR3 sequence (DNA): TGTGCCAACAGCCCGGACAGCGGGGCGGGGTACAATGAGCAGTTCTTC. This translates into CANSPDSGAGYNEQFF.

This clonotype has more than one count but fewer than ten. Sequence at one end of the junction differs from germline and may be a read error. V gene TRBV7-9 combines with J gene TRBJ2-3, with TRBD2 as a possible D gene (6 bases). This CDR3 spans 15 amino acids. Germline V gene sequence: CDR1 SEHNR, CDR2 FQNEAQ (reference sequence). CDR3 in DNA: TGTGCCGGCAGCTTAGGACGGGGGATCACAGATACGCAGTATTTT. Protein sequence: CAGSLGRGITDTQYF.

The CDR3 loop is CARQIGRSYGYTF. The CDR3 DNA reads as TGTGCCAGACAAATAGGACGGTCCTATGGCTACACCTTC. V gene TRBV2 combines with J gene TRBJ1-2, with D uncertain. Trimming cost V 9 bases and J 4 bases, with 15 bases left between them. Germline V gene sequence: CDR1 SNHLY, CDR2 FYNNEI. The CDR3 sequence is 13 residues long.

This clonotype has at least ten counts. The chain has TRBV12-3 or TRBV12-4 and TRBJ2-1; tentative D call: TRBD2 (6 bases). CDR3 length: 16 residues. V was cut by 5 bases and J by 3 bases, with 17 bases left in between. CDR3 bases: TGTGCCAGCAGTCCCCCCAGGACGGGAGTCTACAATGAGCAGTTCTTC. Amino acid sequence: CASSPPRTGVYNEQFF.

As to this clonotype: An end of the junction does not agree with germline; a read error may underlie this. The chain couples TRBV5-1 to TRBJ1-1; no clear D gene. The CDR3 covers 14 residues. The germline V gene encodes CDR1 SGHRS and CDR2 YFSETQ. CDR3 in DNA: TGCGCCAGCAGCTTACAGCACATGAACACTGAGGCTTTCTTT. Translation gives CASSLQHMNTEAFF.

This chain uses TRBV6-2 or TRBV6-3 with TRBJ1-2, with 8 nucleotides matching TRBD1. CDR1 is MNHEY, CDR2 SVGEGT, per germline. V lost 0 bases to trimming and J lost 4 bases; unmatched junction nucleotides: 7. CDR3 size: 16 residues. CDR3 amino acids: CASSYSGSGTGYGYTF. The CDR3 DNA is TGTGCCAGCAGTTACTCAGGGTCCGGGACAGGCTATGGCTACACCTTC.

The chain recombines TRBV19 with TRBJ2-2; no firm D call. The CDR3 spans 15 residues. V was shortened by 3 bases and J by 1 base, with 9 bases between the two germline ends. Germline CDR1 and CDR2: LNHDA and SQIVND (reference sequence). Here the CDR3 DNA reads TGTGCCAGTAGTATGGGTCGTCGGAACACCGGGGAGCTGTTTTTT. Its protein is CASSMGRRNTGELFF.

This chain joins TRBV7-9 and TRBJ2-2; 9 bases agree with TRBD1. V was clipped by 8 bases and J by 2 bases; unmatched bases: 3. Germline lookup yields CDR1 SEHNR and CDR2 FQNEAQ (reference sequence). CDR3 length: 14 amino acids. For the CDR3, the DNA is TGTGCCAGCCCGGGACAGGGTAACACCGGGGAGCTGTTTTTT. It is translated as CASPGQGNTGELFF.

This clonotype was recorded at least ten times. The chain recombines TRBV2 with TRBJ2-3; D remains unclear. This CDR3 region has 12 residues. Germline V gene lookup returns CDR1 SNHLY and CDR2 FYNNEI. The V gene lost 2 bases and the J gene lost 5 bases, with 5 bases spanning the gap. The CDR3 nucleotides are TGTGCCAGCAGTGAATTGGGAGATACGCAGTATTTT. Translation gives CASSELGDTQYF.

V and J are TRBV2 and TRBJ1-5; the match to TRBD1 covers 9 bases. Looked up from germline, CDR1 is SNHLY and CDR2 is FYNNEI. Trimming removed 6 bases from V and 7 bases from J; junction bases left unmatched: 7. The CDR3 has 14 residues. CDR3 DNA sequence: TGTGCCAGCAGGCTACAGGGGGCTGGCCAGCCCCAGCATTTT. This gives the protein CASRLQGAGQPQHF.

This clonotype was seen repeatedly, ten times or more. In nucleotides, the CDR3 is TGTGCCAGCAGCTTAAGTGGTCGGACTGAGTCCTACGAGCAGTACTTC. Translating it yields CASSLSGRTESYEQYF. The chain has TRBV7-2 and TRBJ2-7; possible D gene TRBD2, 5 bases. Trimming cost V 2 bases and J 1 base, with 15 bases left between them. The CDR3 length is 16 residues. Germline assignment: CDR1 SGHTA and CDR2 FQGNSA. The full variable domain, with the rest looked up from reference TRBV7-2 and TRBJ2-7, is GAGVSQSPSNKVTEKGKDVELRCDPISGHTALYWYRQSLGQGLEFLIYFQGNSAPDKSGLPSDRFSAERTGGSVSTLTIQRTQQEDSAVYLCASSLSGRTESYEQYFGPGTRLTVT.

This clonotype showed up many times. This chain uses TRBV2 with TRBJ2-1; D unresolved. Germline CDR1 is SNHLY and CDR2 is FYNNEI. The CDR3 length is 12 residues. V lost 2 bases to trimming and J lost 8 bases, with 7 bases between them. The CDR3 DNA reads TGTGCCAGCAGTGAAACTGGGGATGAGCAGTTCTTC. Residues: CASSETGDEQFF.